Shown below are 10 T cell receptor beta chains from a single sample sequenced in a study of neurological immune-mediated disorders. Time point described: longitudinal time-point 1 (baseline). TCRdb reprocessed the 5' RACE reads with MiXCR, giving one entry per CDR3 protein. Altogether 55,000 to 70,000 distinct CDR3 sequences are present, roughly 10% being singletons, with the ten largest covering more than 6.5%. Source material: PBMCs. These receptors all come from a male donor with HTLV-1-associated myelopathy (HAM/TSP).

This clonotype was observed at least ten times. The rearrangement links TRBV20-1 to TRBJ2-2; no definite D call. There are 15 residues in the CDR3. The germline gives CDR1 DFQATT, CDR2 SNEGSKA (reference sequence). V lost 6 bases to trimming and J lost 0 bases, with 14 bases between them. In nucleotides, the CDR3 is TGCAGTGCGCTCCAAGAACCCGCGAACACCGGGGAGCTGTTTTTT. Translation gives CSALQEPANTGELFF.

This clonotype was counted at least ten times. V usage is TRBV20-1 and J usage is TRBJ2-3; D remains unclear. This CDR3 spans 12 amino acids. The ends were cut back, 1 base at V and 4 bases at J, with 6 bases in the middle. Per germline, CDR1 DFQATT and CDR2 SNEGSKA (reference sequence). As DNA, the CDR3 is TGCAGTGCTAGAGTATCGGCAGATACGCAGTATTTT. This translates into CSARVSADTQYF.

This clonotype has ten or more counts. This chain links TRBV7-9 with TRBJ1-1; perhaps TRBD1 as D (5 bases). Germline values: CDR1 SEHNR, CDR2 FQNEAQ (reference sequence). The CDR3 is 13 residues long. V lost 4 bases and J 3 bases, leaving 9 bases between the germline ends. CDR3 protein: CASSSQGYTEAFF. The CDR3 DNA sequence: TGTGCCAGCAGCTCGCAGGGTTACACTGAAGCTTTCTTT.

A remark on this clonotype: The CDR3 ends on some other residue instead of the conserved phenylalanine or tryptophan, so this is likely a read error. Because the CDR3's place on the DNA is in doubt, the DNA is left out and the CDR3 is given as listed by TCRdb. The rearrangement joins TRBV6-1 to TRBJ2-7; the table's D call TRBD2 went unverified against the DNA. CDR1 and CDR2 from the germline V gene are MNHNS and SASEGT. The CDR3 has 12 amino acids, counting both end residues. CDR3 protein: CATTSVLYEQHL.

The CDR3 is CASSRTEVANIQYF. CDR3 sequence (DNA): TGTGCCAGCAGTCGCACGGAGGTAGCAAACATTCAGTACTTC. The chain uses TRBV6-2 or TRBV6-3 and TRBJ2-4, with D tentatively TRBD2 (5 bases). Germline V lookup: CDR1 MNHEY, CDR2 SVGEGT. This CDR3 is 14 amino acids long. V lost 5 bases and J 6 bases, leaving 14 bases between the germline ends.

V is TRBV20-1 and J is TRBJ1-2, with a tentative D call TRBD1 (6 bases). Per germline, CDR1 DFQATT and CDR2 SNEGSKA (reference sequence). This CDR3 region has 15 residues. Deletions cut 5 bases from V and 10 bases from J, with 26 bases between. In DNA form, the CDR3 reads TGCAGTGCTTCTCGGGGGGGGCAATTCGGTTACGTCTACACCTTC. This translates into CSASRGGQFGYVYTF.

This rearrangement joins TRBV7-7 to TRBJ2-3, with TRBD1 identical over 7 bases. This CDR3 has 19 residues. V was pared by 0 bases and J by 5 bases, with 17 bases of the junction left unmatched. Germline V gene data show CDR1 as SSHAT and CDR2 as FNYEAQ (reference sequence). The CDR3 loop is CASSLALPRQGRTRDTQYF. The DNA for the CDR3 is TGTGCCAGCAGCTTAGCGCTACCGAGACAGGGAAGAACTAGAGATACGCAGTATTTT.

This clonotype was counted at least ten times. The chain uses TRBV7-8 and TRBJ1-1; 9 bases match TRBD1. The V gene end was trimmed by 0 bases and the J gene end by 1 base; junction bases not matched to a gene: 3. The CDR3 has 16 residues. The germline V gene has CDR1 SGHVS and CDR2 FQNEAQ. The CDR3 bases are TGTGCCAGCAGCTTAGCGCCGGGACAGGGGAACACTGAAGCTTTCTTT. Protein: CASSLAPGQGNTEAFF.

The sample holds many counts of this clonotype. The CDR3 sequence is CASSSPPGTDLTDTQYF. In DNA, the CDR3 is TGTGCCAGCAGTTCACCTCCAGGGACAGACCTCACAGATACGCAGTATTTT. V and J are TRBV2 and TRBJ2-3, with 7 positions matching TRBD1. The CDR3 length is 17 residues. Trimming took 5 bases from V and 2 from J; bases not matched to a gene: 13. Germline V lookup: CDR1 SNHLY, CDR2 FYNNEI. Full variable domain (missing parts from reference TRBV2 and TRBJ2-3): EPEVTQTPSHQVTQMGQEVILRCVPISNHLYFYWYRQILGQKVEFLVSFYNNEISEKSEIFDDQFSVERPDGSNFTLKIRSTKLEDSAMYFCASSSPPGTDLTDTQYFGPGTRLTVL.

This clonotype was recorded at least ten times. The CDR3 sequence: CASSQSSGGAAKNIQYF. Written as DNA, the CDR3 is TGTGCCAGCAGCCAGAGTAGCGGGGGGGCAGCCAAAAACATTCAGTACTTC. This rearrangement joins TRBV3-1 to TRBJ2-4; 11 nucleotides agree with TRBD2. The CDR3 has 17 amino acids. V lost 3 bases and J lost 0; bases outside the gene matches: 4. Germline lookup yields CDR1 LGHDT and CDR2 YNNKEL (reference sequence). Together with reference TRBV3-1 and TRBJ2-4, the CDR3 gives the full variable domain: DTAVSQTPKYLVTQMGNDKSIKCEQNLGHDTMYWYKQDSKKFLKIMFSYNNKELIINETVPNRFSPKSPDKAHLNLHINSLELGDSAVYFCASSQSSGGAAKNIQYFGAGTRLSVL.